This T cell receptor beta chain emerged from a study of blood T cell repertoires in COVID-19. Study information: Spain, Italy and the United States supplied samples that represented acute and convalescent COVID-19.

This CDR3 region has 16 residues. With 1 base removed from V and 4 bases from J, the gap between germline ends came to 13 bases. The germline CDR1 and CDR2 sequences are SGHVS and FNYEAQ. Under the authors' procedure: Researchers report that nucleated cell counts were estimated from reference gene primer amplification. TCRdb's table, derived via immunoSEQ multiplex PCR, lists solely in-frame clones and lacks some. That table gives V, J and clone size, and the DNA gave D and trimming. The data show a few hundred thousand clones, with 70% to 90% seen just once and roughly 4.9% held by the top ten. Participants came from fewer than 25 US areas, aged roughly 18 to 89 years. Participant-given clinical history determined each cohort assignment.

The chain couples TRBV7-6 to TRBJ2-2; the D gene is possibly TRBD2 (6 bases). The specimen was PBMCs or T cells enriched from blood (not recorded which). The TCR originated in a woman in her thirties who had been exposed to COVID-19. DNA for the CDR3: TGTGCCAGCAGCTTAGTTTTCGGACTAACCACCGGGGAGCTGTTTTTT. It specifies CASSLVFGLTTGELFF. Full variable domain (outside the CDR3, taken from reference TRBV7-6 and TRBJ2-2): GAGVSQSPRYKVTKRGQDVALRCDPISGHVSLYWYRQALGQGPEFLTYFNYEAQQDKSGLPNDRFSAERPEGSISTLTIQRTEQRDSAMYRCASSLVFGLTTGELFFGEGSRLTVL.